The 16 T cell receptor beta chains given below trace back to one sample, sequenced in a study of T cells after yellow fever vaccination (dated by TCRdb to the late 2010s). The sample's treatment or condition label, in plain terms: live attenuated yellow fever vaccine strain. The method was 5' RACE. The instrument given in TCRdb is Illumina HiSeq 2500. TCRdb cleaned the public reads at Q25 with fastp, built clones with MiXCR and kept in-frame beta chains. Every CDR3 protein is listed once, alongside the most common genes and DNA of its rows. This sample has 200,000 or so distinct CDR3 sequences in its table, and roughly 6.2% of those were observed once. The leading ten clones occupy approximately 1.1% of the sample. Material: CD4+ T cells sorted from PBMCs, obtained on the day of the yellow fever booster vaccination. Receptors were obtained from a man younger than 40 who received the YFV17D yellow fever vaccine.

Ten or more counts support this clonotype. This chain uses TRBV7-2 with TRBJ2-7, with 14 bases matching TRBD2. Germline-derived CDR1 and CDR2 are SGHTA and FQGNSA. The CDR3 has 14 residues. V shed 2 bases and J 9 bases; nucleotides not matched to a gene: 3. The CDR3 sequence: CASSLRLAGGMQYF. CDR3 DNA sequence: TGTGCCAGCAGCTTAAGACTAGCGGGAGGGATGCAGTACTTC. Looking up the rest from reference TRBV7-2 and TRBJ2-7 gives the full variable domain: GAGVSQSPSNKVTEKGKDVELRCDPISGHTALYWYRQSLGQGLEFLIYFQGNSAPDKSGLPSDRFSAERTGGSVSTLTIQRTQQEDSAVYLCASSLRLAGGMQYFGPGTRLTVT.

V gene TRBV20-1 combines with J gene TRBJ1-2; maybe TRBD1 (5 bases). Trimming pared 3 bases from V and 5 bases from J, leaving 13 bases between. The CDR3 has 13 residues. CDR1 is DFQATT and CDR2 is SNEGSKA in the germline V gene (reference sequence). Here the CDR3 DNA reads TGCAGTGCTAGGTTCTTCGGGGGGTATGGCTACACCTTC. As protein: CSARFFGGYGYTF.

This clonotype was seen repeatedly, ten times or more. The chain links TRBV7-9 to TRBJ1-1, with 12 nucleotides matching TRBD1. The CDR3 runs to 16 residues. Germline assignment: CDR1 SEHNR and CDR2 FQNEAQ (reference sequence). V lost 5 bases and J lost 5; bases outside the gene matches: 9. The CDR3 protein is CASSRDRGRMWTEAFF. Here the CDR3 DNA reads TGTGCCAGCAGCCGGGACAGGGGGCGGATGTGGACTGAAGCTTTCTTT.

This clonotype was counted between two and nine times. The J gene is TRBJ2-7, the V gene TRBV12-3 or TRBV12-4; 7 nucleotides agree with TRBD2. The CDR3 is made up of 13 amino acids. Unmatched junction bases numbered 6, after V lost 8 bases and J lost 2 bases. CDR3 amino acids: CASQKRGPYEQYF. The CDR3 coding sequence is TGTGCCAGCCAAAAGCGGGGCCCCTACGAGCAGTACTTC.

Ten or more counts support this clonotype. The chain uses TRBV29-1 and TRBJ2-1; TRBD1 aligns across 7 bases. Germline CDR1 SQVTM, CDR2 ANQGSEA. V trimming: 1 base; J trimming: 4 bases; junction bases outside the gene matches: 7. This CDR3 is 15 amino acids long. The CDR3 here is CSVEGTGVIYNEQFF. Here the CDR3 DNA reads TGCAGCGTTGAAGGGACAGGCGTAATTTACAATGAGCAGTTCTTC.

This clonotype was seen only a few times. V and J are TRBV24-1 and TRBJ2-1; 10 bases match TRBD2. The germline CDR1 and CDR2 sequences are KGHDR and SFDVKD. Trimming removed 4 bases from V and 5 bases from J; junction bases left unmatched: 7. The CDR3 is made up of 16 amino acids. The CDR3 protein is CATSDPAGGPNNEQFF. DNA for the CDR3: TGTGCCACCAGTGACCCAGCGGGAGGGCCTAACAATGAGCAGTTCTTC.

This clonotype has ten or more counts. The V call is TRBV18, the J call TRBJ2-6; weak D call: TRBD1 (7 bases). V lost 2 bases and J lost 0, with 14 bases in between. CDR3 size: 18 residues. Germline CDR1 and CDR2: KGHSH and LQKENI. CDR3 nucleotides: TGTGCCAGCTCACCAATGCGGGACAGTCTCTCTGGGGCCAACGTCCTGACTTTC. It encodes CASSPMRDSLSGANVLTF.

This clonotype has just a few counts. The CDR3 loop reads CASSDFDTQYF. The CDR3 DNA sequence: TGTGCCAGCAGTGACTTCGATACGCAGTATTTT. The chain is built from TRBV2 and TRBJ2-3; D unresolved. The germline V and J ends were trimmed by 3 bases and 6 bases, with 4 bases remaining between them. The CDR3 totals 11 residues. The germline CDR1 and CDR2 sequences are SNHLY and FYNNEI.

This clonotype has only a few counts. The chain is built from TRBV20-1 and TRBJ2-5; 10 bases are shared with TRBD2. CDR1 and CDR2 (germline): DFQATT, SNEGSKA (reference sequence). After removal of 4 bases from V and 1 base from J, the junction contained 12 bases not matched to a gene. This CDR3 has 17 residues. The CDR3 loop is CSAIPGLAVPVQETQYF. For the CDR3, the DNA is TGCAGTGCTATACCAGGACTAGCGGTCCCCGTCCAAGAGACCCAGTACTTC.

This clonotype was recorded a few times. The V gene is TRBV7-9, the J gene TRBJ1-4; D may be TRBD1 (6 bases). This CDR3 region has 15 residues. The germline V gene has CDR1 SEHNR and CDR2 FQNEAQ (reference sequence). V was clipped by 5 bases and J by 10 bases, with 20 bases between them. The CDR3 DNA sequence: TGTGCCAGCAGCGAAGCGGTCAGGGGCTGGGGAAAACTGTTTTTT. Protein product: CASSEAVRGWGKLFF.

This clonotype was recorded many times. The gene calls are TRBV9 and TRBJ2-1; the match to TRBD2 covers 14 bases. CDR3 length: 17 residues. Trimming cost V 3 bases and J 9 bases; bases outside gene matches: 11. Germline V gene lookup returns CDR1 SGDLS and CDR2 YYNGEE. The CDR3 reads CASSAKGLAGVPREQFF. The CDR3 DNA reads TGTGCCAGCAGCGCTAAGGGACTAGCGGGAGTACCGCGTGAGCAGTTCTTC. Full variable domain (missing parts from reference TRBV9 and TRBJ2-1): DSGVTQTPKHLITATGQRVTLRCSPRSGDLSVYWYQQSLDQGLQFLIQYYNGEERAKGNILERFSAQQFPDLHSELNLSSLELGDSALYFCASSAKGLAGVPREQFFGPGTRLTVL.

This clonotype was seen more than once but under ten times. CDR3 protein: CASSLEPDVPMSGELFF. CDR3 DNA sequence: TGTGCCAGCAGCTTGGAGCCGGACGTACCTATGAGCGGGGAGCTGTTTTTT. V gene TRBV5-5 combines with J gene TRBJ2-2; D is undetermined. The CDR3 is 17 amino acids. V was pared by 0 bases and J by 7 bases, with 19 bases between. CDR1 is SGHKS and CDR2 is YYEKEE in the germline V gene (reference sequence). The variable domain in full, with the rest retrieved from reference TRBV5-5 and TRBJ2-2, is DAGVTQSPTHLIKTRGQQVTLRCSPISGHKSVSWYQQVLGQGPQFIFQYYEKEERGRGNFPDRFSARQFPNYSSELNVNALLLGDSALYLCASSLEPDVPMSGELFFGEGSRLTVL.

The chain has TRBV14 and TRBJ2-7; D tentatively reads TRBD1 or TRBD2 (5 bases each). CDR1 is SGHDN and CDR2 is FVKESK in the germline V gene. This CDR3 is 15 amino acids long. V was pared by 3 bases and J by 0 bases, with 12 bases between. CDR3 nucleotide sequence: TGTGCCAGCAGCCACCGCGAGGGGCCCTCCTACGAGCAGTACTTC. Translating gives CASSHREGPSYEQYF.

A note on this clonotype: A much larger clone differs from this one at a single base, so this may be a read error. V is TRBV29-1 and J is TRBJ2-1; D is uncertain. The CDR3 is made up of 13 amino acids. Trimming cost V 7 bases and J 6 bases, with 16 bases left between them. Per the germline V gene, CDR1 is SQVTM and CDR2 is ANQGSEA. CDR3 sequence (DNA): TGCAGCGCCGGTTCAGCGACTTGCAATGAGCAGTTCTTC. It is translated as CSAGSATCNEQFF.

This clonotype appeared a few times. The chain couples TRBV6-1 to TRBJ2-3, with 15 bases that match TRBD2. The CDR3 loop spans 18 amino acids. Trimming at V came to 6 bases and at J to 8 bases, leaving 15 bases not matched to a gene. Germline loops: CDR1 MNHNS, CDR2 SASEGT. The CDR3 DNA reads as TGTGCCAGCAGCCCTGGGACTAGCGGGAGGACCCAATTTAGTACGCAGTATTTT. Translation gives CASSPGTSGRTQFSTQYF.

J is TRBJ2-3 and V is TRBV20-1; D perhaps matches TRBD1 (5 bases). There are 14 residues in the CDR3. Germline-derived CDR1 and CDR2 are DFQATT and SNEGSKA (reference sequence). The V end lost 5 bases, the J end lost 2 bases, and 14 bases lay between the germline ends. In DNA form, the CDR3 reads TGCAGTGCTCAACTGGGGCAATCCACAGATACGCAGTATTTT. The encoded protein is CSAQLGQSTDTQYF.